The clone carrying this TCR beta chain was seen a few times. Its cognate antigen is unknown. This sample is drawn from a study of T cell repertoires in cytomegalovirus infection. Study in general: Signatures in public TCR beta sequences pointed to both CMV infection and matching HLA type. Findings and caveats of the study: CMV-specific TCR beta clonotypes restricted by HLA-C were the ones dominating the ex vivo response.

A single record per CDR3 protein comes from TCRdb applying MiXCR to the reads. The profile shows approximately 1,000,000 distinct CDR3 sequences, roughly 30% of them singletons. CDR3 size: 14 residues. Germline V gives CDR1 SQVTM, CDR2 ANQGSEA. The ends lost 2 bases at V and 2 bases at J; junction bases unmatched: 6. The source of this sequence is a human donor in good health (CMV status not recorded). Some clones in this sample may be carry-over from other donors' samples. The rearrangement joins TRBV29-1 to TRBJ2-7; TRBD1 agrees at 7 bases. Sequencing was performed on cultured CD8+ T cells from PBMCs, taken from culture after CMV antigen stimulation. The CDR3 nucleotides read TGCAGCGTTGAATCTGACAGGGTTCCCTACGAGCAGTACGTC. Translated, it gives CSVESDRVPYEQYV.